These 4 T cell receptor beta chains were sequenced from one sample in a study of PD-1 blockade in classical Hodgkin lymphoma. Each patient's relapse followed autologous stem cell transplantation, and brentuximab vedotin exposure varied. Assay: immunoSEQ multiplex PCR; the TCRdb copy retains only in-frame clones and omits some. In the table there are some 100,000 clones, roughly 90% of which are singletons. The specimen comprised peripheral blood mononuclear cells (PBMCs), sampled before the second cycle of nivolumab. All receptors derive from a human donor with classical Hodgkin lymphoma.

The sample holds a few counts of this clone. V is TRBV2 and J is TRBJ1-2; the D is unclear. The CDR3 runs 12 residues. Trimming took 6 bases from V and 8 from J, leaving 13 bases between them. The germline CDR1 and CDR2 sequences are SNHLY and FYNNEI. The DNA for the CDR3 is TGTGCCAGCAGCGCACCACCCGACGGCTACACCTTC. It encodes CASSAPPDGYTF.

The chain has TRBV7-2 and TRBJ1-2, with a possible D match to TRBD1 (5 bases). Germline CDR1 SGHTA, CDR2 FQGNSA. Trimming cost V 0 bases and J 3 bases, with 8 bases left between them. CDR3 length equals 14 residues. The CDR3, as DNA: TGTGCCAGCAGCTTAGCGCGGGACCACTATGGCTACACCTTC. Its translation: CASSLARDHYGYTF.

The rearrangement links TRBV6-5 to TRBJ2-7; a weak D match, TRBD1 (5 bases). CDR3 length: 11 residues. V was cut by 6 bases and J by 7 bases, with 10 bases left in between. CDR1 MNHEY and CDR2 SVGAGI come from the germline V gene. Written as DNA, the CDR3 is TGTGCCAGCAGGGACGCAGGGGAGCAGTACTTC. This encodes CASRDAGEQYF.

The chain links TRBV29-1 to TRBJ2-7; TRBD1 matches 7 bases. The CDR3 spans 17 residues. CDR1 is SQVTM and CDR2 is ANQGSEA in the germline V gene. The J segment lost 5 bases and the V segment lost 4 bases, leaving 20 bases of the junction unmatched. CDR3 sequence (DNA): TGCAGCGTTGGTGGTCGTTCTCGGGACAGTTATGTCGACGAGCAGTACTTC. Protein: CSVGGRSRDSYVDEQYF.